A single T cell receptor (beta chain) is shown here with its context. Germline loops: CDR1 LGHDT, CDR2 YNNKEL (reference sequence). The V end was cut by 4 bases, the J end by 0 bases, with 11 bases between. The CDR3 sequence is 15 residues long. This record belongs to a study of blood T cell repertoires in COVID-19. Study information: T cells, B-cell-depleted T cells, or PBMCs supplied cDNA or gDNA.

Sequencing was performed with immunoSEQ multiplex PCR; in TCRdb, only in-frame clones are kept and a portion is missing. Among roughly 150,000 clones listed, approximately 80% were seen once. In Cohort 3, a recovered donor had either two negative PCRs, clearance, or symptom resolution. The sequence was obtained from a woman aged 45-65 years who had recovered from COVID-19. This chain joins TRBV3-1 (or the pseudogene TRBV3-2) and TRBJ2-3; possible D gene TRBD2, 5 bases. Sequences were obtained from PBMCs or T cells enriched from blood (not recorded which). The DNA for the CDR3 is TGTGCCAGCAGCCTCCCGGGCGGGAGCACAGATACGCAGTATTTT. Amino acids: CASSLPGGSTDTQYF.